The clone carrying this TCR beta chain was seen only a few times. Its antigen remains unidentified. Regions amplified from RNA transcripts were the TCR beta CDR3 regions. Initially, a first-round RT-PCR of the TCR CDR3 employed the HTBI primer set. TCRdb ran MiXCR on the multiplex PCR reads and lists one entry per CDR3 protein. Here the sample spans 800,000 or so distinct CDR3 sequences, 38% being singletons. These data come from a study of T cells in Graves' hyperthyroidism and ophthalmopathy. Findings and caveats of the study: Model output signaled ophthalmopathy a median around 6.9 months ahead of onset. Most thyroid clonotypes with frequency above 0.001 were detected in blood.

The germline V gene encodes CDR1 LNHDA and CDR2 SQIVND (reference sequence). V dropped 9 bases and J dropped 8 bases, with 19 bases sitting between them. The CDR3 length is 13 residues. The definition of stable Graves' hyperthyroidism was no ophthalmopathy progression within 18 months. Patients aged 18 to 65 had newly diagnosed hyperthyroidism that had lasted under 2 months. The origin of this receptor is a man between 18 and 29 years old with Graves' hyperthyroidism. Input material: blood. The rearrangement joins TRBV19 to TRBJ1-2; possible D gene TRBD1, 5 bases. CDR3 loop: CASLSGWGSGYTF. DNA of the CDR3: TGTGCCAGCTTGTCCGGCTGGGGGTCCGGCTACACCTTC.